These T cell receptor beta chains were read from a single sample in a study of T cell repertoires in cytomegalovirus infection. From the reads, TCRdb called clonotypes with MiXCR, one entry per CDR3 protein. The table records some 900,000 distinct CDR3 sequences, about 31% of them present only once. Antigen specificity for these receptors is unknown. The sequences come from cultured CD8+ T cells from PBMCs, collected from culture after CMV antigen stimulation. The receptor set was obtained from a human donor in good health (CMV status not recorded). Some clones in this sample may be carry-over from other donors' samples. The CDR3 runs from the conserved cysteine through the conserved F or W. Each record gives: clone size, J gene, V gene, D gene, CDR3 DNA, CDR3 protein. The D gene is left open where the match is weak. Clone size, where shown, is once, few, many, or a class for clones that have expanded.

. | TRBJ1-2 | TRBV24-1 | . | TGTGCCACCAGTGAAGGGAACTTCTATGGCTACACCTTC | CATSEGNFYGYTF
few | TRBJ1-2 | TRBV7-2 | TRBD1 | TGTGCCAGCAGCTTAGGACAGGGGTACACTGGCTACACCTTC | CASSLGQGYTGYTF
many | TRBJ1-5 | TRBV7-8 | . | TGTGCCAGCAGCTTGGCACGAGAAAATAGCAATCAGCCCCAGCATTTT | CASSLARENSNQPQHF
. | TRBJ2-1 | TRBV5-4 | TRBD1 | TGTGCCAGCACCCAGGAAAGGGGGCGGGATGAGCAGTTCTTC | CASTQERGRDEQFF
. | TRBJ2-2 | TRBV12-3/TRBV12-4 | TRBD2 | TGTGCCAGCAGTTGGGCAACTAGCGGGGAATCGAACACCGGGGAGCTGTTTTTT | CASSWATSGESNTGELFF
few | TRBJ1-1 | TRBV6-1 | . | TGTGCCAGCAGTGACTCCGACAGCGCCTGGAACACTGAAGCTTTCTTT | CASSDSDSAWNTEAFF
. | TRBJ2-3 | TRBV7-6 | . | TGTGCCAGCAGCAATAGGGGGGGGGGCACAGATACGCAGTATTTT | CASSNRGGGTDTQYF
. | TRBJ1-6 | TRBV4-1 | . | TGTGCCAGCAGCCAAGGGAGGGAAAAGAATTCACCCCTCCACTTT | CASSQGREKNSPLHF
few | TRBJ1-2 | TRBV15 | . | TGTGCCACCAGCACTTTCGACACAGGATATGGCTACACCTTC | CATSTFDTGYGYTF
. | TRBJ2-1 | TRBV4-1 | . | TGCGCCAGCAGCCAACAGTTGAGGGGGTACAATGAGCAGTTCTTC | CASSQQLRGYNEQFF
. | TRBJ2-5 | TRBV10-3 | TRBD1 | TGTGCCATCAGTGAGGGGTCAGGGGGCTCTTCCTTTTTCCAAGAGACCCAGTACTTC | CAISEGSGGSSFFQETQYF
. | TRBJ2-1 | TRBV7-6 | . | TGTGCCAGCAGCTTTGAAAGTGCAGTTGAGCAGTTCTTC | CASSFESAVEQFF
. | TRBJ1-2 | TRBV7-9 | . | TGTGCCAGCAGCTTTGTGACAGATCTAAACTATGGCTACACCTTC | CASSFVTDLNYGYTF
. | TRBJ1-1 | TRBV27 | . | TGTGCCAGCACCCGAGGCGGGGCGAACACTGAAGCTTTCTTT | CASTRGGANTEAFF
few | TRBJ2-2 | TRBV4-1 | . | TGCGCCAGCAGCGGGGGGGGCGGAAAGCGGGGGAACACCGGGGAGCTGTTTTTT | CASSGGGGKRGNTGELFF
. | TRBJ1-5 | TRBV20-1 | . | TGCAGTGCTAGAGATTTGGGGCAGGGACGCAATCAGCCCCAGCATTTT | CSARDLGQGRNQPQHF
. | TRBJ1-6 | TRBV27 | TRBD1 | TGTGCCAGCAGTTTAGGGGCCCCGGGACAGGAGTATAATTCACCCCTCCACTTT | CASSLGAPGQEYNSPLHF
few | TRBJ1-2 | TRBV12-5 | TRBD1 | TGTGCTAGTGGCCAAACAGGGGGCTGGAATGGCTACACCTTC | CASGQTGGWNGYTF
. | TRBJ2-1 | TRBV4-1 | TRBD2 | TGCGCCAGCAGCAAGCGGACTAGCGGGGGGTATGAGCAGTTCTTC | CASSKRTSGGYEQFF
. | TRBJ1-4 | TRBV15 | . | TGTGCCACCAGCAGGGATATCGGGGCGGTCCCTGAAAAACTGTTTTTT | CATSRDIGAVPEKLFF
many | TRBJ1-1 | TRBV7-9 | . | TGTGCCAGCAGCTTAGGGGGTCGCCCCCTTGACACTGAAGCTTTCTTT | CASSLGGRPLDTEAFF
. | TRBJ2-2 | TRBV7-6 | . | TGTGCCAGCAGCCTACCATACACCGGGGAGCTGTTTTTT | CASSLPYTGELFF
few | TRBJ2-7 | TRBV6-1 | . | TGTGCCAGCAGGTCCACCGGTACAAACTACTCCTACGAGCAGTACTTC | CASRSTGTNYSYEQYF
. | TRBJ2-7 | TRBV4-1 | TRBD1 | TGCGCCAGCAGCCAAGGACAGGGCCTCAACTACGAGCAGTACTTC | CASSQGQGLNYEQYF
few | TRBJ1-5 | TRBV7-8 | . | TGTGCCAGCAGCTTAGCGCTCGGGGATATAGGTCAGCCCCAGCATTTT | CASSLALGDIGQPQHF
. | TRBJ2-2 | TRBV14 | TRBD1 | TGTGCCAGCAGCCAATATTCAGGGGGCCGAACCGGGGAGCTGTTTTTT | CASSQYSGGRTGELFF
many | TRBJ1-3 | TRBV7-2 | . | TGTGCCAGCAGCTTACTGGGAAACACCATATATTTT | CASSLLGNTIYF
. | TRBJ2-5 | TRBV7-6 | . | TGTGCCAGCAGCTTAGATAGTGTCCGGGTTTGGGAGACCCAGTACTTC | CASSLDSVRVWETQYF
. | TRBJ2-2 | TRBV2 | TRBD2 | TGTGGGGACCGGGGGGAAGAAGGGGAGCTGTTTTTT | CGDRGEEGELFF
. | TRBJ1-2 | TRBV11-2 | . | TGTGCCAGCTACAACGGGGGGCCACCTAACTATGGCTACACCTTC | CASYNGGPPNYGYTF
many | TRBJ2-7 | TRBV7-8 | TRBD1 | TGTGCCAGCAGCTCCGGGGACAGGCCCCCGCGGGAGCAGTACTTC | CASSSGDRPPREQYF
. | TRBJ1-2 | TRBV27 | . | TGTGCCAGCATGTCTTACAGGGACTATGGCTACACCTTC | CASMSYRDYGYTF
. | TRBJ2-3 | TRBV7-6 | . | TGTGCCAGCAGCCAGAGGGACAACACAGATACGCAGTATTTT | CASSQRDNTDTQYF
. | TRBJ2-1 | TRBV6-2/TRBV6-3 | . | TGTGCCAGCAGAACCACGGGGAATGAGCAGTTCTTC | CASRTTGNEQFF
few | TRBJ1-2 | TRBV19 | . | TGTGCCAGTATATTTCAGAACGGCTACACCTTC | CASIFQNGYTF
. | TRBJ1-5 | TRBV9 | . | TGTGCCAGCAGCCCCTGGGACATAAATCAACCCCAGCATTTT | CASSPWDINQPQHF
. | TRBJ2-5 | TRBV2 | . | TGTGCCAGCATCTCGGAAATAGGGCTACAAGAGACCCAGTACTTC | CASISEIGLQETQYF
once | TRBJ2-1 | TRBV7-6 | TRBD2 | TGCGGCAGCAGGGCGGGGGGGGCCTACAATGAGCAGTTCTTC | CGSRAGGAYNEQFF
few | TRBJ1-4 | TRBV4-1 | TRBD1 | TGCGCCAGCAGCCTTTTCGTTTGGGACAGGGAGGAAAAACTGTTTTTT | CASSLFVWDREEKLFF
. | TRBJ2-1 | TRBV6-1 | . | TGTGCCAGCACTCTATACAAAGGCTCCTACAATGAGCAGTTCTTC | CASTLYKGSYNEQFF
. | TRBJ2-5 | TRBV5-4 | . | TGTGCCAGCAGCTTGGATCCGGGGGGCCTTGAGACCCAGTACTTC | CASSLDPGGLETQYF
few | TRBJ2-1 | TRBV11-2 | . | TGTGCCAGCAGCCGAGGGTGGTCGGATGAGCAGTTCTTC | CASSRGWSDEQFF
. | TRBJ1-1 | TRBV4-3 | TRBD1 | TGCGCCAGCAGCCAAGATAGAGGGGGCTCTTCGGACACTGAAGCTTTCTTT | CASSQDRGGSSDTEAFF
. | TRBJ1-1 | TRBV5-5 | TRBD1 | TGTGCCAGCAGCTTGGTACAGGGGGCTTCTGAAGCTTTCTTT | CASSLVQGASEAFF
few | TRBJ2-1 | TRBV19 | . | TGTGCCAGTAGTATAGATCTTCCGAGCCGGACCTACAATGAGCAGTTCTTC | CASSIDLPSRTYNEQFF
. | TRBJ2-1 | TRBV27 | TRBD1 | TGTGCCAGCAGTTTATACCCGGGACAGAAACACAATGAGCAGTTCTTC | CASSLYPGQKHNEQFF
. | TRBJ2-5 | TRBV27 | . | TGTGCCAGCAGTTTACTCGGTGGCGGGGTCACGGAGACCCAGTACTTC | CASSLLGGGVTETQYF